Presented here are 30 T cell receptor beta chains from one specimen sequenced in a study of T cells in localized non-small cell lung cancer. Generated by immunoSEQ multiplex PCR, the TCRdb table keeps only in-frame clones and is missing some. This table has 90,000 to 100,000 clones, approximately 90% appearing once. The sequences come from PBMCs, collected before any cancer treatment. All receptors come from a woman aged 35 to 69 with stage II squamous cell lung carcinoma.

J is TRBJ2-3 and V is TRBV5-1; no definite D call. With 6 bases removed from V and 4 bases from J, the gap between germline ends came to 21 bases. CDR3 length: 16 amino acids. Germline CDR1 is SGHRS and CDR2 is YFSETQ. Here the CDR3 reads CASTLLRLGGPDTQYF. The CDR3 bases are TGCGCCAGCACCCTCTTGAGGCTGGGTGGCCCAGATACGCAGTATTTT.

This clone was counted a few times. The genes are TRBV5-1 and TRBJ2-7; tentative D call: TRBD1 (5 bases). Germline-derived CDR1 and CDR2 are SGHRS and YFSETQ. The CDR3 loop spans 15 amino acids. Trimming shortened V by 0 bases and J by 2 bases, and 12 bases separated the two germline ends. CDR3 sequence: CASSLDVGAPYEQYF. Here the CDR3 DNA reads TGCGCCAGCAGCTTGGATGTAGGGGCCCCCTACGAGCAGTACTTC.

The chain uses TRBV28 and TRBJ2-7; possibly TRBD1 for D (5 bases). The V and J ends lost 4 bases and 7 bases respectively, with 14 bases between them. Germline V CDR1 and CDR2: MDHEN, SYDVKM. The CDR3 totals 13 residues. The CDR3, as DNA: TGTGCCAGCAGTTCCTGGACATCTTCTGAGCAGTACTTC. It translates to CASSSWTSSEQYF.

The rearrangement links TRBV5-6 to TRBJ1-4; D gene unclear. From germline, CDR1 is SGHDT and CDR2 YYEEEE. V was clipped by 4 bases and J by 10 bases, with 11 bases between them. The CDR3 has 12 amino acids. CDR3 protein: CASSPKGGKLFF. The CDR3 DNA is TGTGCCAGCAGCCCTAAAGGAGGAAAACTGTTTTTT.

V and J are TRBV19 and TRBJ2-2, with D perhaps being TRBD1 or TRBD2 (6 bases each). V was pared by 8 bases and J by 6 bases, with 16 bases between. Germline V gene data show CDR1 as LNHDA and CDR2 as SQIVND (reference sequence). The CDR3 consists of 14 residues. CDR3 DNA sequence: TGTGCCAGTGGGGGCGGGGTATGGTCCGGGGAGCTGTTTTTT. Amino acids: CASGGGVWSGELFF. Filled out from reference TRBV19 and TRBJ2-2, the complete variable domain reads DGGITQSPKYLFRKEGQNVTLSCEQNLNHDAMYWYRQDPGQGLRLIYYSQIVNDFQKGDIAEGYSVSREKKESFPLTVTSAQKNPTAFYLCASGGGVWSGELFFGEGSRLTVL.

This sequence joins TRBV25-1 and TRBJ2-5; D gene ambiguous. The germline gives CDR1 MGHDK, CDR2 SYGVNS. V lost 2 bases, J lost 1 base, and 8 bases lay in between. The CDR3 sequence is 14 residues long. The CDR3 bases are TGTGCCAGCAGTGAAAACAGCCGCCAAGAGACCCAGTACTTC. Encoded protein: CASSENSRQETQYF.

The chain recombines TRBV27 with TRBJ1-2; perhaps TRBD1 as D (5 bases). Trimming left V 5 bases short and J 6 bases short, with 16 bases between. The CDR3 has 14 amino acids. CDR1 and CDR2 (germline): MNHEY, SMNVEV (reference sequence). The DNA of the CDR3 is TGTGCCAGCAGTCCGCCCTTGGCAGGGAATGGCTACACCTTC. Encoded protein: CASSPPLAGNGYTF.

The chain joins TRBV5-6 to TRBJ1-1, with TRBD1 as a possible D gene (5 bases). The CDR3 is 12 amino acids. Trimming pared 4 bases from V and 6 bases from J, leaving 10 bases between. Germline CDR1 SGHDT, CDR2 YYEEEE. CDR3 coding DNA: TGTGCCAGCAGCAGGCGGACACCTGAAGCTTTCTTT. It yields the protein CASSRRTPEAFF.

The chain links TRBV6-1 to TRBJ2-5, with D maybe TRBD1 (6 bases). Deletions cut 7 bases from V and 1 base from J, with 16 bases between. The CDR3 runs to 15 residues. From germline, CDR1 is MNHNS and CDR2 SASEGT. CDR3 protein: CASNPDSRFQETQYF. The CDR3 DNA reads TGTGCCAGCAACCCGGACAGTAGGTTCCAAGAGACCCAGTACTTC.

The chain recombines TRBV2 with TRBJ1-3; D remains unclear. Germline CDR1 reads SNHLY; CDR2 reads FYNNEI. The V and J ends lost 7 bases and 0 bases respectively, with 10 bases between them. The CDR3 consists of 14 residues. The CDR3 is CASKVRRSGNTIYF. CDR3 DNA sequence: TGTGCCAGCAAGGTCCGTCGCTCTGGAAACACCATATATTTT.

The chain links TRBV15 to TRBJ2-3; no firm D call. The CDR3 length is 11 residues. Germline lookup yields CDR1 LNHNV and CDR2 YYDKDF (reference sequence). Trimming shortened V by 8 bases and J by 7 bases, and 10 bases separated the two germline ends. The CDR3 region is CATADLHTQYF. The CDR3 DNA is TGTGCCACCGCGGACCTACATACGCAGTATTTT.

Only a few counts were recorded for this clone. The chain recombines TRBV6-1 with TRBJ2-1; 14 nucleotides line up with TRBD2. Germline V CDR1 and CDR2: MNHNS, SASEGT. There are 15 residues in the CDR3. The V gene end was trimmed by 5 bases and the J gene end by 8 bases; junction bases not matched to a gene: 5. The CDR3, as DNA: TGTGCCAGCAGTCGACTAGCGGGAGGGCAAGATGAGCAGTTCTTC. It translates to CASSRLAGGQDEQFF.

The genes are TRBV27 and TRBJ1-1, with D hard to call. The V gene's germline CDR1 is MNHEY and CDR2 SMNVEV (reference sequence). The CDR3 has 13 amino acids. V was cut by 7 bases and J by 7 bases, with 16 bases left in between. In DNA, the CDR3 is TGTGCCAGCACCTCGCGCGTGTGGGGTGAAGCTTTCTTT. Translating it yields CASTSRVWGEAFF.

The chain carries TRBV27 and TRBJ2-3, with D perhaps assigned TRBD1 or TRBD2 (6 bases each). Trimming took 3 bases from V and 5 from J, leaving 12 bases between them. The length of the CDR3 is 14 residues. Per the germline V gene, CDR1 is MNHEY and CDR2 is SMNVEV (reference sequence). The CDR3 loop is CASSFWGAEDTQYF. CDR3 DNA sequence: TGTGCCAGCAGTTTTTGGGGGGCCGAAGATACGCAGTATTTT.

The J gene is TRBJ1-1, the V gene TRBV30; D is unresolved. Germline values: CDR1 GTSNPN, CDR2 SVGIG (reference sequence). The CDR3 runs to 13 residues. V lost 0 bases, J lost 1 base, and 6 bases lay in between. For the CDR3, the DNA is TGTGCCTGGAGTGTCCAGGAGAACACTGAAGCTTTCTTT. It is translated as CAWSVQENTEAFF.

The V gene is TRBV28, the J gene TRBJ2-5; 7 bases match TRBD1. The J segment lost 4 bases and the V segment lost 4 bases, leaving 12 bases of the junction unmatched. The V gene's germline CDR1 is MDHEN and CDR2 SYDVKM. The CDR3 sequence is 16 residues long. The CDR3 loop reads CASSSYDRVTGETQYF. CDR3 nucleotide sequence: TGTGCCAGCAGTTCTTATGACAGGGTCACGGGAGAGACCCAGTACTTC. The full variable domain, rest sourced from reference TRBV28 and TRBJ2-5, is DVKVTQSSRYLVKRTGEKVFLECVQDMDHENMFWYRQDPGLGLRLIYFSYDVKMKEKGDIPEGYSVSREKKERFSLILESASTNQTSMYLCASSSYDRVTGETQYFGPGTRLLVL.

This clone showed up just a few times. This chain uses TRBV5-1 with TRBJ2-1; a possible D gene is TRBD1 (6 bases). V was clipped by 3 bases and J by 6 bases, with 10 bases between them. Germline V gives CDR1 SGHRS, CDR2 YFSETQ. The CDR3 totals 13 residues. The CDR3: CASSSLQGNEQFF. The CDR3 region has the DNA TGCGCCAGCAGCTCCTTACAGGGCAATGAGCAGTTCTTC. The full variable domain, in which reference TRBV5-1 and TRBJ2-1 provide the parts outside the CDR3, is KAGVTQTPRYLIKTRGQQVTLSCSPISGHRSVSWYQQTPGQGLQFLFEYFSETQRNKGNFPGRFSGRQFSNSRSEMNVSTLELGDSALYLCASSSLQGNEQFFGPGTRLTVL.

The rearrangement joins TRBV6-5 to TRBJ1-2; 10 nucleotides match TRBD1. The length of the CDR3 is 14 residues. Unmatched junction bases numbered 4, after V lost 5 bases and J lost 4 bases. Germline V lookup: CDR1 MNHEY, CDR2 SVGAGI. The chain's CDR3 is CASSEGDRGYGYTF. The DNA of the CDR3 is TGTGCCAGCAGTGAAGGGGACAGGGGCTATGGCTACACCTTC.

This chain joins TRBV28 and TRBJ1-2; D perhaps matches TRBD1 (5 bases). Germline CDR1 and CDR2: MDHEN and SYDVKM. CDR3 length: 11 amino acids. Trimming removed 8 bases at V and 2 bases at J, with 6 bases between. This CDR3 reads CASGGNYGYTF. The CDR3 DNA reads as TGTGCCAGCGGGGGGAACTATGGCTACACCTTC.

This rearrangement joins TRBV7-7 to TRBJ1-2; TRBD1 is a possible D gene (5 bases). The germline V gene encodes CDR1 SSHAT and CDR2 FNYEAQ (reference sequence). CDR3 length: 15 amino acids. This CDR3 is CAGGTFLSPWGGYTF. Here the CDR3 DNA reads TGTGCTGGGGGGACCTTCCTATCTCCCTGGGGTGGCTACACCTTC.

J is TRBJ1-4 and V is TRBV6-5; 11 bases are a match to TRBD1. The CDR3 spans 15 residues. CDR1 is MNHEY, CDR2 SVGAGI, per germline. The V segment lost 4 bases and the J segment 5 bases; nucleotides outside the gene matches: 3. CDR3 protein: CASSWTGGPNEKLFF. The CDR3 bases are TGTGCCAGCAGTTGGACAGGGGGCCCCAATGAAAAACTGTTTTTT.

This chain uses TRBV19 with TRBJ2-2, with D perhaps matching TRBD2 (6 bases). The CDR3 has 16 residues. V lost 0 bases and J lost 4, with 12 bases in between. Germline V gene data show CDR1 as LNHDA and CDR2 as SQIVND (reference sequence). The CDR3 DNA sequence: TGTGCCAGTAGTATAGAACGGGACTTCCTCACCGGGGAGCTGTTTTTT. This gives the protein CASSIERDFLTGELFF.

This chain links TRBV5-4 with TRBJ2-4; possibly TRBD1 for D (6 bases). Deletions cut 1 base from V and 5 bases from J, with 10 bases between. Germline CDR1 SGHNT, CDR2 YYREEE (reference sequence). This CDR3 is 14 amino acids long. This chain's CDR3 is CASSLYDRQNIQYF. The CDR3 DNA follows: TGTGCCAGCAGCTTGTACGACAGGCAAAACATTCAGTACTTC.

The V call is TRBV6-6, the J call TRBJ1-1, with unresolved D. Trimming left V 0 bases short and J 7 bases short, with 12 bases between. Germline CDR1 MNHNY, CDR2 SVGAGI (reference sequence). The CDR3 is 14 residues long. The CDR3 region is CASSYSIGMGEAFF. The DNA for the CDR3 is TGTGCCAGCAGTTACTCGATAGGGATGGGTGAAGCTTTCTTT.

The chain couples TRBV5-1 to TRBJ2-7; tentative D call: TRBD1 (5 bases). Germline CDR1 reads SGHRS; CDR2 reads YFSETQ. This CDR3 contains 15 residues. Between the trimmed V and J ends, which lost 0 bases and 4 bases, there was a span of 14 bases. CDR3 sequence: CASSLAWGLGYEQYF. Here the CDR3 DNA reads TGCGCCAGCAGCTTGGCCTGGGGCCTGGGGTACGAGCAGTACTTC.

This chain links TRBV7-2 with TRBJ1-2; D unresolved. With 5 bases removed from V and 4 bases from J, the gap between germline ends came to 14 bases. The length of the CDR3 is 14 residues. CDR1 is SGHTA and CDR2 is FQGNSA in the germline V gene. The CDR3, as DNA: TGTGCCAGCAGCCAATATGATCTTGTCTATGGCTACACCTTC. Encoded protein: CASSQYDLVYGYTF.

The chain couples TRBV19 to TRBJ2-7, with a tentative D call TRBD1 (5 bases). With 5 bases removed from V and 4 bases from J, the gap between germline ends came to 9 bases. This CDR3 is built from 12 residues. Germline V gene lookup returns CDR1 LNHDA and CDR2 SQIVND (reference sequence). The CDR3 bases are TGTGCCAGTAGTCAGACAGCTTACGAGCAGTACTTC. Amino acids: CASSQTAYEQYF.

This rearrangement joins TRBV14 to TRBJ1-6; no definite D call. Per germline, CDR1 SGHDN and CDR2 FVKESK. Trimming stripped 4 bases from V and 8 bases from J, with 12 bases between. The CDR3 contains 14 residues. CDR3 bases: TGTGCCAGCAGCCCCCGGGAGGCTTATTCACCCCTCCACTTT. Protein: CASSPREAYSPLHF.

This clone was seen once. The chain recombines TRBV5-1 with TRBJ2-7; 8 bases match TRBD2. Per germline, CDR1 SGHRS and CDR2 YFSETQ. V gave up 0 bases and J gave up 4 bases; unmatched junction bases: 6. CDR3 length equals 15 residues. CDR3 DNA: TGCGCCAGCAGCTTGGGGTCGGGAGGGATATACGAGCAGTACTTC. Its translation is CASSLGSGGIYEQYF.

The V and J genes are TRBV6-1 and TRBJ1-2, with 8 bases fitting TRBD1. The V and J ends lost 6 bases and 0 bases, in that order; junction bases with no gene match: 3. The CDR3 is 14 residues long. Per the germline V gene, CDR1 is MNHNS and CDR2 is SASEGT. CDR3 sequence reads: CASRTGVANYGYTF. The DNA of the CDR3 is TGTGCCAGCAGGACAGGGGTGGCTAACTATGGCTACACCTTC.